The sequence of this TCR beta chain was determined in a study of T cell clonality in common variable immunodeficiency. Points from the study as a whole: Reportedly, TCR beta sequences from common variable immunodeficiency showed fewer deletions and N-nucleotide insertions. Fewer TCRbeta clones were shared among CVID subjects than controls.

CDR3 length equals 13 residues. Germline V gene sequence: CDR1 LNHDA, CDR2 SQIVND (reference sequence). Trimming pared 1 base from V and 4 bases from J, leaving 7 bases between. This clone was observed a handful of times. Its antigen is as yet unknown. Read coverage stops 3 residues before the CDR3 terminus; the germline J gene supplies the remainder. The table came from immunoSEQ multiplex PCR; TCRdb's copy has only in-frame clones and leaves some out. The sample holds some 16,000 clones, and no clone turns up only once. The chain employs TRBV19 and TRBJ1-1; tentative D call: TRBD1 (5 bases). The source of this sequence is a human donor with common variable immunodeficiency. Sequenced sample: peripheral blood mononuclear cells. Here the CDR3 reads CASSIVRGTEAFF. Incomplete CDR3 DNA: TGTGCCAGTAGTATAGTAAGGGGCACTGAA.